A single sample gave rise to the 5 T cell receptor beta chains below, sequenced in a study of T-cell memory formation after mild COVID-19. TCRdb ran MiXCR on the 5' RACE reads and lists one entry per CDR3 protein. The sample yields about 250,000 distinct CDR3 sequences, just over 15% seen once. Sample: PBMCs or a T cell subset sorted from them (not recorded which). These receptors were obtained from an adult woman who had mild COVID-19 (a few samples of this study predate the infection). Cell type and time point are not known.

This chain connects TRBV29-1 to TRBJ1-1; perhaps TRBD1 as D (5 bases). Germline V gene data show CDR1 as SQVTM and CDR2 as ANQGSEA. V shed 5 bases and J shed 3 bases, with 19 bases lying between them. The CDR3 is made up of 15 amino acids. CDR3 in amino acids: CSVCPGARVDTEAFF. The CDR3 DNA follows: TGCAGCGTTTGCCCCGGGGCTAGAGTCGACACTGAAGCTTTCTTT.

This clonotype was seen a handful of times. The chain recombines TRBV4-3 with TRBJ2-1, with 8 bases fitting TRBD1. The CDR3 totals 14 residues. Germline assignment: CDR1 LGHNA and CDR2 YSLEER. V shed 1 base, J shed 9 bases, and the junction held 5 bases outside the gene matches. The CDR3 DNA follows: TGCGCCAGCAGCCAAGCCGACAGGGGTGTTGAGCAGTTCTTC. Encoded protein: CASSQADRGVEQFF.

The V call is TRBV12-3 or TRBV12-4, the J call TRBJ2-1; 9 bases align to TRBD2. V trimming: 7 bases; J trimming: 3 bases; junction bases outside the gene matches: 7. CDR3 length equals 15 residues. The CDR3 sequence: CASTHSGRNYNEQFF. CDR3 DNA: TGTGCCAGCACCCATAGCGGGAGAAACTACAATGAGCAGTTCTTC.

The chain employs TRBV24-1 and TRBJ2-1; TRBD1 matches at 10 bases. Trimming at V came to 7 bases and at J to 9 bases, leaving 5 bases not matched to a gene. The germline V gene encodes CDR1 KGHDR and CDR2 SFDVKD. This CDR3 is built from 13 residues. The CDR3 coding sequence is TGTGCCACCAGAGGACAGGGGGGACGTGAGCAGTTCTTC. It encodes CATRGQGGREQFF.

This clonotype showed up just a few times. CDR3 region: CSASPRNPRRTDTQYF. CDR3 coding DNA: TGCAGTGCTAGTCCAAGGAACCCGAGGAGGACAGATACGCAGTATTTT. The J gene is TRBJ2-3, the V gene TRBV20-1; a possible D gene is TRBD2 (5 bases). From germline, CDR1 is DFQATT and CDR2 SNEGSKA (reference sequence). The length of the CDR3 is 16 residues. Deletions cut 3 bases from V and 3 bases from J, with 19 bases between.